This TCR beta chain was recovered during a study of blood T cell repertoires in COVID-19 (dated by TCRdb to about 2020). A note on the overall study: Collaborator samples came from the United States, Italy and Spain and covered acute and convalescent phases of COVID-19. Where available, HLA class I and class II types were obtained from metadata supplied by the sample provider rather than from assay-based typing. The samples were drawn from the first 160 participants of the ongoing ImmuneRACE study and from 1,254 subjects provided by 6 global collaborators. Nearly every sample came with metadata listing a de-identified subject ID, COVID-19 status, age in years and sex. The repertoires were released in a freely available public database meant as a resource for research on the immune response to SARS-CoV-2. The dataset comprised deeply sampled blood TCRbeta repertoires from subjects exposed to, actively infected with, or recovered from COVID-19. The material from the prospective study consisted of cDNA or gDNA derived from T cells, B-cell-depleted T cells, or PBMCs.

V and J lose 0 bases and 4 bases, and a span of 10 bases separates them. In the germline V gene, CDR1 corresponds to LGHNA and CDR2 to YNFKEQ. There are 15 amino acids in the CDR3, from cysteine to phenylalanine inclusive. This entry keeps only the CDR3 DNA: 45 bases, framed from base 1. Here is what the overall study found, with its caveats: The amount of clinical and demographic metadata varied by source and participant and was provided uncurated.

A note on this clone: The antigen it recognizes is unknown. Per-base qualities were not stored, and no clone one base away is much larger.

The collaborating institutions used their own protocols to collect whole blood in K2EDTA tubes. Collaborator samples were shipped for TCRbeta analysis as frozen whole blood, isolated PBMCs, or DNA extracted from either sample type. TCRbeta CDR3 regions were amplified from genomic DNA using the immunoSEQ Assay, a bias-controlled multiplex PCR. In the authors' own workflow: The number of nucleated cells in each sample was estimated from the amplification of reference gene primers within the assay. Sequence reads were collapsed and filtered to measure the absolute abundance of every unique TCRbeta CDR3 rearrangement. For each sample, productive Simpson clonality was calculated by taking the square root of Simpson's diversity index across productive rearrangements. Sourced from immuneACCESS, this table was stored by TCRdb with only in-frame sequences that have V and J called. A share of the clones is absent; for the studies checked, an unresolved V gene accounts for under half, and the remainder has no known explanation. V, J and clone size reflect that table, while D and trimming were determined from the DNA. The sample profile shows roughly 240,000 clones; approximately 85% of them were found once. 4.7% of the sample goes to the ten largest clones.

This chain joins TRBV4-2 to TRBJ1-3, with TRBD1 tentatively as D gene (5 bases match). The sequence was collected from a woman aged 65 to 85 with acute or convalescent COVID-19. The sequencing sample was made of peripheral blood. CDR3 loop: CASSQDQGRGNTIYF. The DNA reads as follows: TGTGCCAGCAGCCAAGATCAGGGCCGGGGAAACACCATATATTTT.